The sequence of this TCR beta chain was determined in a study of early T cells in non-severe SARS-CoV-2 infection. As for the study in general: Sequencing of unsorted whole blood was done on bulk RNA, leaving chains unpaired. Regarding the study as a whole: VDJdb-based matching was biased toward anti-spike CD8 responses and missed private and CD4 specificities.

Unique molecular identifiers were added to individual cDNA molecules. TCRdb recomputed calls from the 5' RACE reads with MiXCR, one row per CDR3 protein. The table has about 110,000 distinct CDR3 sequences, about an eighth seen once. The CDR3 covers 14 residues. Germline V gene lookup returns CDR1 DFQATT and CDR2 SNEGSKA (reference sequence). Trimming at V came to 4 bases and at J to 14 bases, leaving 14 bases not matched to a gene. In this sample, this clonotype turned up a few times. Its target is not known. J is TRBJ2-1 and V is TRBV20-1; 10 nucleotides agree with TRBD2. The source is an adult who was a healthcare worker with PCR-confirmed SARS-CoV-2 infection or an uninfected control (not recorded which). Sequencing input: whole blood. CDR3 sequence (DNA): TGCAGTGCTACCCTAGCGGGAGTCGTGGGGTTGGAGTTCTTC. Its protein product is CSATLAGVVGLEFF.